The clone carrying this T cell receptor (beta chain) was counted a few times. Germline V gives CDR1 SGHVS, CDR2 FQNEAQ. The CDR3 consists of 15 residues. With 8 bases removed from V and 1 base from J, the gap between germline ends came to 17 bases. The sample comes from a study of blood T cells in healthy people across ages. For the second PCR, which ran for about 7 to 12 cycles, a sample-barcoded 5' primer and a J-beta primer mix were used. TCRdb processed the 5' RACE reads anew with MiXCR; each CDR3 protein has one entry. Altogether about 840,000 distinct CDR3 sequences are present, almost 30% being singletons, with the ten largest covering roughly 10%. These same data were also listed under a study on T cells of mothers and their children.

The gene calls are TRBV7-8 and TRBJ2-5, with D tentatively TRBD2 (6 bases). The TCR originated in a woman in her 40s in good health. The sequenced sample consisted of blood. CDR3 coding DNA: TGTGCCAGCGGAACTCAAAGGGACTGCCAAGAGACCCAGTACTTC. Protein: CASGTQRDCQETQYF.